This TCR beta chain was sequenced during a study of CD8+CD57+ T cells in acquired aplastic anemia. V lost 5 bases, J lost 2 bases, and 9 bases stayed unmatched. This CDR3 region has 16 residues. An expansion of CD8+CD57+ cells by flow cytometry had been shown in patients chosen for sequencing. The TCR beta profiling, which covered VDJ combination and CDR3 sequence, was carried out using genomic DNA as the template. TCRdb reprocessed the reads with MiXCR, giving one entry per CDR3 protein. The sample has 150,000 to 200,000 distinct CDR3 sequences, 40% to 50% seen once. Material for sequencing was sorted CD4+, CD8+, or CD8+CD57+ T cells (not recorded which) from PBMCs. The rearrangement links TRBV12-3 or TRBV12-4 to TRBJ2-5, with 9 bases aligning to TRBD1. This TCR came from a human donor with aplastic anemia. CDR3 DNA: TGTGCCAGCAGTGCATCACATGGGACAGGGCAAGAGACCCAGTACTTC. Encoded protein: CASSASHGTGQETQYF.